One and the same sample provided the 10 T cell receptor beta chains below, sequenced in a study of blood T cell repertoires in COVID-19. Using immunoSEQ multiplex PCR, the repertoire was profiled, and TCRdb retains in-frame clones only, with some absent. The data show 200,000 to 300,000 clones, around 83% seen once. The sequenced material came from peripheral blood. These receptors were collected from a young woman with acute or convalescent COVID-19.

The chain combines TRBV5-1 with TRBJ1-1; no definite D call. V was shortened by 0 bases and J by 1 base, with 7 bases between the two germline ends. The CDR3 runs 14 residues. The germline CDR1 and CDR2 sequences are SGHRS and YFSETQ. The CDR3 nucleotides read TGCGCCAGCAGCTTGGACTACGCGAACACTGAAGCTTTCTTT. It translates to CASSLDYANTEAFF. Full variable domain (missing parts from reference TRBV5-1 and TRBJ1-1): KAGVTQTPRYLIKTRGQQVTLSCSPISGHRSVSWYQQTPGQGLQFLFEYFSETQRNKGNFPGRFSGRQFSNSRSEMNVSTLELGDSALYLCASSLDYANTEAFFGQGTRLTVV.

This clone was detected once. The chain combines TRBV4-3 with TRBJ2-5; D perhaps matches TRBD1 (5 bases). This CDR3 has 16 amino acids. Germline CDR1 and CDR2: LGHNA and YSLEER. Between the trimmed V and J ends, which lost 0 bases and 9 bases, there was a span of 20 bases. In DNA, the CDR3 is TGCGCCAGCAGCCAAGATGGGGCAGGGCCGAATAAGGCCCAGTACTTC. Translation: CASSQDGAGPNKAQYF.

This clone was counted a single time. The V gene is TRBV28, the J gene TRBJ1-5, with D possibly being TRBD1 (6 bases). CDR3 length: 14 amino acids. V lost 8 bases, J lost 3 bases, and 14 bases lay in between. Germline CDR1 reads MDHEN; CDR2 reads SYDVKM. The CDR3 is CASGSGHANQPQHF. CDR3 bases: TGTGCCAGCGGCTCGGGACACGCCAATCAGCCCCAGCATTTT.

CDR3 loop: CASSYDRVKTAEAFF. The CDR3 DNA reads as TGTGCCAGCAGCTACGACAGGGTAAAGACCGCTGAAGCTTTCTTT. The V call is TRBV5-4, the J call TRBJ1-1; TRBD1 aligns across 7 bases. CDR1 and CDR2 from the germline V gene are SGHNT and YYREEE (reference sequence). This CDR3 region has 15 residues. With 3 bases clipped from V and 6 bases from J, the junction kept 11 bases outside the gene matches.

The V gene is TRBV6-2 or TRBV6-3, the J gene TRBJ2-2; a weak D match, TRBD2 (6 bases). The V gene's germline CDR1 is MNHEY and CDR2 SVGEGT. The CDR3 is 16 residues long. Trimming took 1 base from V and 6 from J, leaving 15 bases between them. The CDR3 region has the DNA TGTGCCAGCAGTTACTGGGAGGCCGGGGCGCCCGGGGAGCTGTTTTTT. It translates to CASSYWEAGAPGELFF.

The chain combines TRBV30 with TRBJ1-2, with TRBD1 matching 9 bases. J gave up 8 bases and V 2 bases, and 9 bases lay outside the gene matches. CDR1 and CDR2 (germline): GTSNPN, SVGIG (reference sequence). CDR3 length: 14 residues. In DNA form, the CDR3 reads TGTGCCTGGAGTAGAAACAGGGGGCAAGGGGGCTACACCTTC. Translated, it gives CAWSRNRGQGGYTF.

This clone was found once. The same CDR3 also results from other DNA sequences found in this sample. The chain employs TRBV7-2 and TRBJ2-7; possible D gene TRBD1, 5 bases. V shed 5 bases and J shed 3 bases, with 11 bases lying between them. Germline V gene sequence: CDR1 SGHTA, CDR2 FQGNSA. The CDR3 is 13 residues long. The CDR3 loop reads CASSRGRGYEQYF. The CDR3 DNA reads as TGTGCCAGCAGCAGAGGAAGGGGCTACGAGCAGTACTTC.

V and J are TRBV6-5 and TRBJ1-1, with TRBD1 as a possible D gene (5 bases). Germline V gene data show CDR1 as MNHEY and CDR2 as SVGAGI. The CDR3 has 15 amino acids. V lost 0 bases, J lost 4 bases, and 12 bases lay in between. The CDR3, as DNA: TGTGCCAGCAGTTACTCGGCGGGGACGGCCACTGAAGCTTTCTTT. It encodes CASSYSAGTATEAFF.

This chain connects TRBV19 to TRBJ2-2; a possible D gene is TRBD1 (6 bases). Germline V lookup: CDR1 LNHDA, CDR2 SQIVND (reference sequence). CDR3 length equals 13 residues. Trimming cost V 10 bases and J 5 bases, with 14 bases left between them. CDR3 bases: TGTGCCACCGCGACAGGCTGGACCGGGGAGCTGTTTTTT. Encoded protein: CATATGWTGELFF. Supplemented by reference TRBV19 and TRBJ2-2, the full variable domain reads DGGITQSPKYLFRKEGQNVTLSCEQNLNHDAMYWYRQDPGQGLRLIYYSQIVNDFQKGDIAEGYSVSREKKESFPLTVTSAQKNPTAFYLCATATGWTGELFFGEGSRLTVL.

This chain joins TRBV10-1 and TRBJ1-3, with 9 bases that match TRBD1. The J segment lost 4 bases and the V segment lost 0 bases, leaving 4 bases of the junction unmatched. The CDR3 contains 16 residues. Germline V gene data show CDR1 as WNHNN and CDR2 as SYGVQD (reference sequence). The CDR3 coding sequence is TGCGCCAGCAGTGAGTCGGGGACAGGGTTAGGAAACACCATATATTTT. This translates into CASSESGTGLGNTIYF.